Listed below are T cell receptor beta chains from one sample, sequenced in a study of human T cells and chemical hapten exposure. TCRdb analysed the RACE reads with MiXCR anew, one entry per CDR3 protein. The sample comprises roughly 250,000 distinct CDR3 sequences, about 8.1% of which are singletons, and 2% to 3% rests with the top ten. The specimen comprised whole blood, sampled in connection with sensitization to the hapten diphenylcyclopropenone (DPC). These receptors were obtained from a woman aged 40 to 50 with alopecia areata. Some clones in this sample may be carry-over from other donors' samples. CDR3s include the opening cysteine and the closing phenylalanine or tryptophan. Each record gives: clone size, V gene, D gene, J gene, CDR3 protein, CDR3 DNA. The D gene is left open where the match is weak. Rows give clone size only sometimes, using once, few, many, or a class for an expanded clone.

>few|TRBV5-1|.|TRBJ2-4
CASRDVGAPNIQYF
TGCGCCAGCAGAGACGTCGGTGCGCCAAACATTCAGTACTTC
>few|TRBV7-2|.|TRBJ2-1
CASSLQGEYNEQFF
TGTGCCAGCAGCTTACAAGGGGAATACAATGAGCAGTTCTTC
>many|TRBV10-3|.|TRBJ2-6
CAISVQGSGANVLTF
TGTGCCATCAGTGTTCAGGGTTCCGGGGCCAACGTCCTGACTTTC
>few|TRBV7-6|TRBD1|TRBJ2-3
CASSFDRAADTQYF
TGTGCCAGCAGCTTCGACAGGGCGGCAGATACGCAGTATTTT
>many|TRBV7-9|TRBD1|TRBJ2-1
CASRGQGTYNEQFF
TGTGCCAGCAGGGGACAGGGGACCTACAATGAGCAGTTCTTC
>.|TRBV5-1|.|TRBJ2-1
CASSLVGATYNEQFF
TGCGCCAGCAGCTTGGTCGGGGCCACCTACAATGAGCAGTTCTTC
>many|TRBV20-1|.|TRBJ1-1
CSARVRGHEAFF
TGCAGTGCTAGAGTCCGGGGACATGAAGCTTTCTTT
>.|TRBV25-1|.|TRBJ1-2
CASSAAVYGYTF
TGTGCCAGCAGTGCAGCAGTCTATGGCTACACCTTC
>few|TRBV11-1|.|TRBJ2-2
CASSLRTYTGELFF
TGTGCCAGCAGCCTCCGCACATATACCGGGGAGCTGTTTTTT
>.|TRBV5-1|TRBD2|TRBJ2-1
CASSSSSPSGGAYNEQFF
TGCGCCAGCAGCTCCTCCTCACCTAGCGGAGGGGCCTACAATGAGCAGTTCTTC
>.|TRBV7-9|.|TRBJ2-3
CASSLNGVTDTQYF
TGTGCCAGCAGCTTGAATGGAGTGACAGATACGCAGTATTTT
>few|TRBV20-1|.|TRBJ1-1
CSARKGTTNTEAFF
TGCAGTGCTAGAAAGGGCACCACGAACACTGAAGCTTTCTTT
>many|TRBV20-1|TRBD2|TRBJ2-2
CSARTAGGLYTGELFF
TGCAGTGCTAGAACTGCGGGAGGGCTATACACCGGGGAGCTGTTTTTT
>many|TRBV7-9|TRBD1|TRBJ2-1
CASSLGTGLNEQFF
TGTGCCAGCAGCTTAGGGACAGGCCTCAATGAGCAGTTCTTC
>.|TRBV20-1|.|TRBJ2-2
CSAPPQGRRYTGELFF
TGCAGTGCACCCCCTCAGGGGAGGAGGTACACCGGGGAGCTGTTTTTT
>few|TRBV12-3/TRBV12-4|.|TRBJ1-1
CASRGDGTEAFF
TGTGCCAGCAGGGGGGATGGCACTGAAGCTTTCTTT
>few|TRBV12-3/TRBV12-4|TRBD1|TRBJ1-4
CASSLGDRDNEKLFF
TGTGCCAGCAGTTTGGGAGACAGGGACAATGAAAAACTGTTTTTT
>.|TRBV6-5|TRBD1|TRBJ1-6
CASSPTGGIASPLHF
TGTGCCAGCAGCCCAACAGGGGGTATAGCTTCACCCCTCCACTTT
>many|TRBV7-2|TRBD1|TRBJ1-2
CASSSRRTGSYGYTF
TGTGCCAGCAGCTCCCGCCGGACAGGGTCCTATGGCTACACCTTC
>.|TRBV20-1|TRBD1|TRBJ2-1
CSAGQGREFF
TGCAGTGCTGGACAGGGTAGGGAGTTCTTC
>many|TRBV9|TRBD1|TRBJ1-3
CASSVGTEHTIYF
TGTGCCAGCAGCGTCGGGACAGAGCACACCATATATTTT
>few|TRBV5-1|.|TRBJ2-7
CASSLTTGSSYEQYF
TGCGCCAGCAGCTTAACGACAGGAAGCTCCTACGAGCAGTACTTC
>.|TRBV4-2|TRBD1|TRBJ2-1
CASSPYILVGQGSNEQFF
TGTGCCAGCAGCCCCTACATATTGGTGGGACAGGGCTCCAATGAGCAGTTCTTC
>few|TRBV28|TRBD1|TRBJ2-1
CATTPGQGVFNF
TGTGCCACTACGCCGGGACAGGGGGTTTTTAACTTC
>few|TRBV29-1|TRBD1|TRBJ1-5
CSVSGTGLNQPQHF
TGCAGCGTATCCGGGACAGGGCTCAATCAGCCCCAGCATTTT
>few|TRBV6-1|.|TRBJ1-6
CASRSGARSPLHF
TGTGCCAGCAGATCCGGGGCTAGGTCACCCCTCCACTTT
>.|TRBV6-2/TRBV6-3|TRBD1|TRBJ2-4
CASSYGQQGVNIQYF
TGTGCCAGCAGTTACGGGCAACAGGGGGTCAACATTCAGTACTTC
>many|TRBV28|.|TRBJ1-5
CASRSQQGSNQPQHF
TGTGCCAGCAGAAGTCAACAGGGCAGCAATCAGCCCCAGCATTTT
>.|TRBV20-1|.|TRBJ1-1
CSAREQGSFNTEAFF
TGCAGTGCTAGAGAGCAGGGATCATTTAACACTGAAGCTTTCTTT
>.|TRBV5-4|TRBD2|TRBJ2-5
CASSLGSSGEETQYF
TGTGCCAGCAGCTTGGGTTCTAGCGGGGAAGAGACCCAGTACTTC
>.|TRBV15|TRBD1|TRBJ2-1
CATSLLRDRSYNEQFF
TGTGCCACCAGCTTACTCCGGGACAGGTCCTACAATGAGCAGTTCTTC
>.|TRBV7-7|TRBD2|TRBJ2-1
CASSFVYGTSGSTVEQFF
TGTGCTAGCAGCTTCGTTTACGGGACTAGCGGGAGCACAGTTGAGCAGTTCTTC
>many|TRBV20-1|.|TRBJ2-3
CSARDPNTPDTQYF
TGCAGTGCTAGAGATCCCAATACCCCAGATACGCAGTATTTT
>many|TRBV27|TRBD1|TRBJ1-5
CASSWGQGGNQPQHF
TGTGCCAGCAGTTGGGGTCAGGGGGGCAATCAGCCCCAGCATTTT
>.|TRBV9|.|TRBJ2-1
CASSVVGGQDNEQFF
TGTGCCAGCAGCGTAGTCGGGGGCCAGGACAATGAGCAGTTCTTC
>.|TRBV3-1|.|TRBJ1-6
CASSQADRFPNSPLHF
TGTGCCAGCAGCCAGGCCGACAGGTTTCCTAATTCACCCCTCCACTTT
>.|TRBV28|TRBD1|TRBJ2-1
CASSLPQGARRNEQFF
TGTGCCAGCAGTTTACCGCAGGGGGCAAGGCGCAATGAGCAGTTCTTC
>many|TRBV28|.|TRBJ2-7
CASSSGSISYEQYF
TGTGCCAGCAGTTCCGGGAGTATATCCTACGAGCAGTACTTC
>.|TRBV28|.|TRBJ2-7
CASSFQGRTYEQYF
TGTGCCAGCAGTTTTCAGGGTAGAACCTACGAGCAGTACTTC
>.|TRBV29-1|.|TRBJ2-3
CSGRRDNDGYTQYF
TGCAGCGGGCGCCGGGACAATGATGGATATACGCAGTATTTT
>many|TRBV28|.|TRBJ2-5
CASSFQLQETQYF
TGTGCCAGCAGTTTTCAACTACAAGAGACCCAGTACTTC
>.|TRBV2|TRBD1|TRBJ1-6
CASSEALTGNNSPLHF
TGTGCCAGCAGTGAAGCCCTGACAGGGAATAATTCACCCCTCCACTTT
>many|TRBV5-1|TRBD1|TRBJ1-5
CASSPQGDSNQPQHF
TGCGCCAGCAGCCCCCAGGGGGATAGCAATCAGCCCCAGCATTTT
>.|TRBV6-5|.|TRBJ1-2
CASSYSAHRDGYTF
TGTGCCAGCAGTTACTCCGCGCACAGGGATGGCTACACCTTC
>few|TRBV4-1|.|TRBJ2-7
CASSQEIIGVWSYEQYF
TGCGCCAGCAGCCAAGAAATCATAGGGGTATGGTCCTACGAGCAGTACTTC
>few|TRBV5-1|.|TRBJ1-1
CASSQNLGNRVEAFF
TGCGCCAGCAGCCAGAACTTGGGTAACAGGGTCGAAGCTTTCTTT
>.|TRBV12-3/TRBV12-4|.|TRBJ1-1
CASSLGRGWTEAFF
TGTGCCAGCAGTTTGGGAAGGGGCTGGACTGAAGCTTTCTTT
>.|TRBV7-6|.|TRBJ1-1
CASRLQPNTEAFF
TGTGCCAGCAGATTACAGCCGAACACTGAAGCTTTCTTT
>.|TRBV7-8|TRBD2|TRBJ2-1
CASSLGGGGASYNEQFF
TGTGCCAGCAGCTTAGGGGGCGGGGGAGCCTCCTACAATGAGCAGTTCTTC
>few|TRBV6-5|TRBD2|TRBJ2-1
CASSPGTSGRGVYNEQFF
TGTGCCAGCAGTCCTGGGACTAGCGGGAGGGGAGTTTACAATGAGCAGTTCTTC
>.|TRBV6-6|TRBD1|TRBJ1-2
CASTMVDRAGYTF
TGTGCCAGCACTATGGTCGACAGGGCTGGCTACACCTTC
>many|TRBV5-5|TRBD2|TRBJ2-3
CASSFSGGPDTQYF
TGTGCCAGCAGCTTTTCGGGAGGGCCCGATACGCAGTATTTT